These 2 T cell receptor beta chains were sequenced from one sample in a study of OX40 agonist ivuxolimab in advanced cancers. The method was the immunoSEQ multiplex PCR assay. As stored in TCRdb, this immuneACCESS dataset retains in-frame rearrangements with V and J assigned. A fraction of the clones does not appear; measured against another copy, unresolved V genes explain less than half of the discrepancy, and the remainder lacks a known reason. This sample gives around 64,000 clones in total; 92% of them show up just once. Of the sample, 7.6% falls within the top ten clones. The sample in question was CD4+ or CD8+ T cells sorted from blood, obtained in a trial of the OX40 agonist ivuxolimab. Every receptor here comes from an adult with an advanced solid tumor such as melanoma, head and neck, liver or kidney cancer.

V gene TRBV7-2 combines with J gene TRBJ2-5; TRBD1 or TRBD2 may be the D gene (6 bases each). Germline CDR1 SGHTA, CDR2 FQGNSA. This CDR3 is 17 amino acids long. Trimming took off 1 base at V and 2 bases at J, with 17 bases between the two ends. CDR3 sequence reads: CASSLEAVRDTQETQYF. CDR3 bases: TGTGCCAGCAGCTTAGAGGCAGTGCGGGACACACAAGAGACCCAGTACTTC.

This clone was counted a single time. The genes are TRBV13 and TRBJ1-3, with TRBD1 identical over 7 bases. The CDR3 runs 15 residues. CDR1 is PRHDT and CDR2 is FYEKMQ in the germline V gene (reference sequence). V dropped 8 bases and J dropped 4; count of bases not matched to a gene: 11. The CDR3 coding sequence is TGTGCCAGCCGCTCCTACAGGGGATCAGGAAACACCATATATTTT. Its protein product is CASRSYRGSGNTIYF.